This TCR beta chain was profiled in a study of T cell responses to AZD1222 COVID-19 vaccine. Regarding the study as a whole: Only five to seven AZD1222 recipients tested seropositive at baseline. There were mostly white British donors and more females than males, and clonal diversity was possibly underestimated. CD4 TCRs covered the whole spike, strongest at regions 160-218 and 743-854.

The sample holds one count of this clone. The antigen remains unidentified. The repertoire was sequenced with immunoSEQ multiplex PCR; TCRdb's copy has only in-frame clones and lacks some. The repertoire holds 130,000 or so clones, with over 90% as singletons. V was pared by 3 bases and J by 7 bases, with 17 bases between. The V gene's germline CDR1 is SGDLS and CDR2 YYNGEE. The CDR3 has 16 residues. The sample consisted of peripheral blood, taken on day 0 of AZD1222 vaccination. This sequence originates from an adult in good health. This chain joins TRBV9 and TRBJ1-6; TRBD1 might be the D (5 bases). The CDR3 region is CASSARQNGGNSPLHF. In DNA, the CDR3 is TGTGCCAGCAGCGCCCGACAGAACGGGGGGAATTCACCCCTCCACTTT.